The next 16 T cell receptor beta chains were all read from a single sample in a study of cytomegalovirus exposure and HLA in healthy donors. Both 60 Vbeta primers and 13 Jbeta primers went into the PCR. The table came from immunoSEQ multiplex PCR; TCRdb's copy has only in-frame clones and leaves some out. The data show 65,000 to 70,000 clones, around 79% seen once. The sample was PBMCs. The receptors come from a woman in her 30s in good health and CMV-seropositive.

The chain uses TRBV5-1 and TRBJ1-5, with 11 positions matching TRBD1. The CDR3 extends over 15 amino acids. Per germline, CDR1 SGHRS and CDR2 YFSETQ. Unmatched junction bases numbered 6, after V lost 4 bases and J lost 6 bases. CDR3 region: CASSPGGTGGQPQHF. CDR3 nucleotide sequence: TGCGCCAGCAGCCCGGGCGGGACAGGGGGTCAGCCCCAGCATTTT.

The chain has TRBV29-1 and TRBJ1-2; no reliable D call. The germline V gene has CDR1 SQVTM and CDR2 ANQGSEA. This CDR3 spans 14 amino acids. The V gene lost 4 bases and the J gene lost 3 bases, with 15 bases spanning the gap. The CDR3 loop is CSVVDWGSDYGYTF. The DNA for the CDR3 is TGCAGCGTTGTGGACTGGGGAAGCGACTATGGCTACACCTTC.

This clone was detected only once. The V gene is TRBV6-1, the J gene TRBJ1-5, with unresolved D. With 3 bases removed from V and 15 bases from J, the gap between germline ends came to 15 bases. This CDR3 has 12 residues. CDR1 and CDR2 (germline): MNHNS, SASEGT. The CDR3 DNA reads as TGTGCCAGCAGTGACCTCGATAGCCGTCCGCATTTT. It specifies CASSDLDSRPHF.

V usage is TRBV6-5 and J usage is TRBJ1-6; tentative D call: TRBD1 (6 bases). The CDR3 contains 16 residues. V lost 4 bases and J lost 10, with 20 bases in between. From germline, CDR1 is MNHEY and CDR2 SVGAGI. The CDR3 sequence: CASSLSGDTWGSPLHF. For the CDR3, the DNA is TGTGCCAGCAGTTTGTCAGGGGACACTTGGGGGTCACCCCTCCACTTT.

This clone was seen more than once but under ten times. J is TRBJ2-1 and V is TRBV7-6; D gene uncertain. Germline V gives CDR1 SGHVS, CDR2 FNYEAQ. The V end was cut by 1 base, the J end by 8 bases, with 3 bases between. CDR3 length: 11 residues. CDR3 sequence reads: CASSLGDEQFF. The CDR3 DNA reads as TGTGCCAGCAGCTTAGGAGATGAGCAGTTCTTC.

The rearrangement links TRBV11-1 to TRBJ2-1; 9 bases line up with TRBD2. The trim removed 1 base at V and 4 bases at J, leaving 5 bases unmatched. CDR3 length: 16 residues. Germline CDR1 is SGHAT and CDR2 is FQDESV (reference sequence). CDR3 residues: CASSLVAAGGYNEQFF. Here the CDR3 DNA reads TGTGCCAGCAGCTTAGTGGCAGCGGGAGGTTACAATGAGCAGTTCTTC.

J is TRBJ2-1 and V is TRBV5-1; 7 bases agree with TRBD2. V lost 0 bases and J lost 12; bases outside the gene matches: 6. CDR3 length: 13 amino acids. Germline assignment: CDR1 SGHRS and CDR2 YFSETQ. The CDR3 spells CASSLAQRERQFF. DNA for the CDR3: TGCGCCAGCAGCTTGGCGCAGCGGGAACGGCAGTTCTTC.

The sample holds one count of this clone. The V call is TRBV11-2, the J call TRBJ1-1; 8 bases are a match to TRBD1. Germline V CDR1 and CDR2: SGHAT, FQNNGV. Trimming cost V 4 bases and J 4 bases; bases outside gene matches: 5. The length of the CDR3 is 14 residues. The CDR3 nucleotides are TGTGCCAGCAGCTCCCAGGGGGCGCGCACTGAAGCTTTCTTT. Translation: CASSSQGARTEAFF. Using reference TRBV11-2 and TRBJ1-1 for the parts outside the CDR3, the full variable domain is EAGVAQSPRYKIIEKRQSVAFWCNPISGHATLYWYQQILGQGPKLLIQFQNNGVVDDSQLPKDRFSAERLKGVDSTLKIQPAKLEDSAVYLCASSSQGARTEAFFGQGTRLTVV.

V gene TRBV6-5 combines with J gene TRBJ2-2, with no clear D. Germline CDR1 is MNHEY and CDR2 is SVGAGI. The CDR3 length is 15 residues. V was shortened by 6 bases and J by 4 bases, with 15 bases between the two germline ends. The CDR3, as DNA: TGTGCCAGCAGGATAGCCGCGATTGGCACCGGGGAGCTGTTTTTT. Translating it yields CASRIAAIGTGELFF.

The chain employs TRBV11-3 and TRBJ2-3; D might be TRBD2 (6 bases). This CDR3 is built from 16 residues. The V gene's germline CDR1 is SGHNT and CDR2 YENEEA. V was pared by 4 bases and J by 1 base, with 15 bases between. CDR3 region: CASSSGGGSGTDTQYF. Written as DNA, the CDR3 is TGTGCCAGCAGCTCCGGGGGAGGATCTGGCACAGATACGCAGTATTTT. The variable domain in full, completed from reference TRBV11-3 and TRBJ2-3, reads EAGVVQSPRYKIIEKKQPVAFWCNPISGHNTLYWYLQNLGQGPELLIRYENEEAVDDSQLPKDRFSAERLKGVDSTLKIQPAELGDSAVYLCASSSGGGSGTDTQYFGPGTRLTVL.

In its sample, this clone was seen a few times. The rearrangement joins TRBV29-1 to TRBJ1-5; weak D call: TRBD1 (5 bases). V was clipped by 4 bases and J by 5 bases, with 12 bases between them. The CDR3 sequence is 13 residues long. CDR1 and CDR2 (germline): SQVTM, ANQGSEA. CDR3 DNA sequence: TGCAGCGTTGGCCAGGGCCTCGATCAGCCCCAGCATTTT. It yields the protein CSVGQGLDQPQHF.

The chain links TRBV6-4 to TRBJ1-1; tentatively, D is TRBD1 (5 bases). Germline V gene lookup returns CDR1 MRHNA and CDR2 SNTAGT. The CDR3 runs to 13 residues. The V gene lost 5 bases and the J gene lost 4 bases, with 11 bases spanning the gap. In nucleotides, the CDR3 is TGTGCCAGCAGTCCGGGGGGGAGCACTGAAGCTTTCTTT. Encoded protein: CASSPGGSTEAFF.

The gene calls are TRBV9 and TRBJ1-2; TRBD1 matches 9 bases. Looked up from germline, CDR1 is SGDLS and CDR2 is YYNGEE. This CDR3 has 15 amino acids. Trimming removed 3 bases from V and 2 bases from J; junction bases left unmatched: 5. The CDR3 protein is CASSGGQGRNYGYTF. The CDR3 DNA reads TGTGCCAGCAGCGGTGGACAGGGGCGCAACTATGGCTACACCTTC.

The rearrangement joins TRBV9 to TRBJ2-7, with 7 bases aligning to TRBD2. Germline CDR1 SGDLS, CDR2 YYNGEE. The CDR3 has 17 amino acids. Trimming took 0 bases from V and 6 from J; bases not matched to a gene: 15. This chain's CDR3 is CASSVGGWGGVDLEQYF. DNA for the CDR3: TGTGCCAGCAGCGTAGGGGGCTGGGGAGGGGTGGACCTCGAGCAGTACTTC. Using reference TRBV9 and TRBJ2-7 for the parts outside the CDR3, the full variable domain is DSGVTQTPKHLITATGQRVTLRCSPRSGDLSVYWYQQSLDQGLQFLIQYYNGEERAKGNILERFSAQQFPDLHSELNLSSLELGDSALYFCASSVGGWGGVDLEQYFGPGTRLTVT.

This chain uses TRBV5-4 with TRBJ1-6, with TRBD1 matching over 8 bases. Germline lookup yields CDR1 SGHNT and CDR2 YYREEE (reference sequence). Unmatched junction bases numbered 7, after V lost 4 bases and J lost 10 bases. The CDR3 sequence is 14 residues long. Written as DNA, the CDR3 is TGTGCCAGCAGCCAAGGACAGGGACTATCACCCCTCCACTTT. This codes for CASSQGQGLSPLHF.

This chain connects TRBV5-1 to TRBJ2-7; D perhaps matches TRBD2 (6 bases). With 1 base removed from V and 2 bases from J, the gap between germline ends came to 13 bases. Germline V gene lookup returns CDR1 SGHRS and CDR2 YFSETQ. This CDR3 region has 15 residues. DNA of the CDR3: TGCGCCAGCAGCTTGCAAGCTAGCGCAACCTACGAGCAGTACTTC. Its translation is CASSLQASATYEQYF.